This passage covers 22 T cell receptor beta chains from one sample sequenced in a study of early T cells in non-severe SARS-CoV-2 infection (dated by TCRdb to about 2021). Library prep was done by 5' RACE. The listed sequencing device is NextSeq 500. TCRdb itself trimmed the public reads at Q25 with fastp, ran MiXCR and retained productive beta chains. Entries are consolidated by CDR3 protein sequence, retaining the most common genes and DNA. Counted in this sample were 30,000 or so distinct CDR3 sequences; roughly 5.7% of them appeared once. The ten biggest clones cover 20% to 25% of the sample. The sequenced sample consisted of whole blood. These receptors all come from an adult who was a healthcare worker with PCR-confirmed SARS-CoV-2 infection or an uninfected control (not recorded which).

This clonotype was seen many times. The genes are TRBV28 and TRBJ1-6, with D uncertain. The germline gives CDR1 MDHEN, CDR2 SYDVKM. The CDR3 is 14 residues long. V was trimmed by 2 bases and J by 8 bases, leaving 10 bases between them. The CDR3 DNA is TGTGCCAGCAGTTTAGAGGGTCGGGATTCACCCCTCCACTTT. As protein: CASSLEGRDSPLHF.

This rearrangement joins TRBV2 to TRBJ2-3; D is undetermined. Trimming removed 8 bases from V and 4 bases from J, with 10 bases in between. In germline, CDR1 is SNHLY, CDR2 FYNNEI. The CDR3 consists of 12 residues. CDR3 residues: CASGVGPDTQYF. The CDR3 region has the DNA TGTGCCAGCGGCGTGGGCCCAGATACGCAGTATTTT. Filled out from reference TRBV2 and TRBJ2-3, the complete variable domain reads EPEVTQTPSHQVTQMGQEVILRCVPISNHLYFYWYRQILGQKVEFLVSFYNNEISEKSEIFDDQFSVERPDGSNFTLKIRSTKLEDSAMYFCASGVGPDTQYFGPGTRLTVL.

The rearrangement joins TRBV5-4 to TRBJ2-3, with D perhaps TRBD1 (6 bases). V was clipped by 4 bases and J by 7 bases, with 10 bases between them. This CDR3 has 12 amino acids. Germline CDR1 is SGHNT and CDR2 is YYREEE (reference sequence). In nucleotides, the CDR3 is TGTGCCAGCAGCCCCCGGGACAATACGCAGTATTTT. It specifies CASSPRDNTQYF.

This clonotype was seen many times. This chain connects TRBV6-6 to TRBJ2-2; possibly TRBD2 for D (5 bases). Germline values: CDR1 MNHNY, CDR2 SVGAGI (reference sequence). CDR3 length: 13 amino acids. V lost 8 bases, J lost 0 bases, and 7 bases lay in between. This chain's CDR3 is CASLSANTGELFF. The DNA of the CDR3 is TGTGCCAGCCTTAGCGCGAACACCGGGGAGCTGTTTTTT.

This clonotype showed up many times. CDR3 sequence: CASSLDWPDTQYF. The CDR3 bases are TGTGCCAGCAGCTTAGACTGGCCAGATACGCAGTATTTT. V usage is TRBV7-2 and J usage is TRBJ2-3; D not resolved. Germline V gene lookup returns CDR1 SGHTA and CDR2 FQGNSA. The CDR3 extends over 13 amino acids. Trimming stripped 1 base from V and 4 bases from J, with 6 bases between.

This chain connects TRBV29-1 to TRBJ2-5; D is undetermined. Per the germline V gene, CDR1 is SQVTM and CDR2 is ANQGSEA. V lost 2 bases, J lost 1 base, and 5 bases lay in between. The CDR3 length is 12 residues. In nucleotides, the CDR3 is TGCAGCGTTGAATCCAGCCAAGAGACCCAGTACTTC. It is translated as CSVESSQETQYF.

This clonotype was counted ten times or more. The chain links TRBV19 to TRBJ2-7; possibly TRBD1 for D (5 bases). The CDR3 has 14 residues. The germline V and J ends were trimmed by 4 bases and 3 bases, with 13 bases remaining between them. Germline CDR1 LNHDA, CDR2 SQIVND (reference sequence). CDR3 in amino acids: CASSTQGSLYEQYF. In DNA, the CDR3 is TGTGCCAGTAGTACCCAGGGCAGTCTCTACGAGCAGTACTTC.

The chain couples TRBV5-4 to TRBJ2-2; TRBD1 aligns across 8 bases. The CDR3 consists of 17 residues. V gave up 0 bases and J gave up 7 bases; unmatched junction bases: 11. Germline V gives CDR1 SGHNT, CDR2 YYREEE (reference sequence). CDR3 in DNA: TGTGCCAGCAGCTTGGCCAGGGGGCACCTCACGGACGGGGAGCTGTTTTTT. This translates into CASSLARGHLTDGELFF.

CDR3 DNA: TGTGCCAGCAGCTTACAGTCGGCGCTGAACACCGGGGAGCTGTTTTTT. Its protein is CASSLQSALNTGELFF. The chain employs TRBV7-3 and TRBJ2-2; D gene ambiguous. CDR1 is SGHTA and CDR2 is FQGTGA in the germline V gene. This CDR3 is built from 16 residues. V was cut by 2 bases and J by 1 base, with 11 bases left in between.

This clonotype showed up just a few times. CDR3 sequence: CACTGGRSYNEQFF. CDR3 nucleotide sequence: TGTGCCTGCACGGGAGGACGCTCCTACAATGAGCAGTTCTTC. V and J are TRBV19 and TRBJ2-1, with 7 positions matching TRBD2. CDR1 and CDR2 (germline): LNHDA, SQIVND (reference sequence). CDR3 length: 14 amino acids. V gave up 11 bases and J gave up 0 bases; unmatched junction bases: 7.

This clonotype appeared a few times. Here the CDR3 DNA reads TGTGCCAGCAGCCAATCGGGGGACTACAATGAGCAGTTCTTC. This sequence encodes CASSQSGDYNEQFF. The rearrangement links TRBV6-5 to TRBJ2-1; D is perhaps TRBD2 (6 bases). CDR3 length: 14 residues. V lost 6 bases to trimming and J lost 3 bases, with 12 bases between them. Germline V CDR1 and CDR2: MNHEY, SVGAGI.

This clonotype appeared a few times. This chain joins TRBV4-1 and TRBJ2-5; D gene ambiguous. This CDR3 comprises 16 residues. V lost 0 bases and J lost 5, with 16 bases in between. Germline lookup yields CDR1 MGHRA and CDR2 YSYEKL. CDR3 DNA sequence: TGCGCCAGCAGCCAAGATCTGGGTAGGGAAAGGGAGACCCAGTACTTC. This codes for CASSQDLGRERETQYF.

This clonotype was seen more than once but under ten times. The chain employs TRBV24-1 and TRBJ2-7, with no clear D. The CDR3 loop spans 14 amino acids. Trimming took 4 bases from V and 4 from J, leaving 13 bases between them. From germline, CDR1 is KGHDR and CDR2 SFDVKD. Here the CDR3 DNA reads TGTGCCACCAGTGAAGAGAACGAGTGGTACGAGCAGTACTTC. Its protein product is CATSEENEWYEQYF.

In this sample, this clonotype turned up a few times. V and J are TRBV28 and TRBJ1-3; D possibly corresponds to TRBD1 (6 bases). The germline CDR1 and CDR2 sequences are MDHEN and SYDVKM. V lost 6 bases, J lost 2 bases, and 11 bases lay in between. The CDR3 extends over 14 amino acids. The CDR3 nucleotides are TGTGCCAGCAGCACCGGGACAACTGGAAACACCATATATTTT. Translation gives CASSTGTTGNTIYF.

This clonotype was picked up a small number of times. This chain connects TRBV30 to TRBJ2-3; D gene ambiguous. Germline V gene sequence: CDR1 GTSNPN, CDR2 SVGIG (reference sequence). The CDR3 covers 14 residues. Trimming removed 7 bases from V and 4 bases from J, with 18 bases in between. This CDR3 reads CAYRRPQRADTQYF. For the CDR3, the DNA is TGTGCCTACCGACGGCCTCAGCGAGCAGATACGCAGTATTTT.

The V and J genes are TRBV12-3 or TRBV12-4 and TRBJ1-4; the D is unclear. This CDR3 spans 16 amino acids. V shed 0 bases and J shed 3 bases, with 11 bases lying between them. CDR3 region: CASSLARRLSNEKLFF. The CDR3 DNA reads as TGTGCCAGCAGTTTAGCGCGGCGGCTGTCTAATGAAAAACTGTTTTTT.

The chain joins TRBV20-1 to TRBJ2-1; D unresolved. Per germline, CDR1 DFQATT and CDR2 SNEGSKA (reference sequence). The length of the CDR3 is 12 residues. V shed 4 bases and J shed 12 bases, with 16 bases lying between them. CDR3 sequence reads: CSANDPRMGQFF. For the CDR3, the DNA is TGCAGTGCTAACGACCCGAGGATGGGGCAGTTCTTC.

This clonotype was counted many times. The DNA of the CDR3 is TGTGCCAGCAGCTTACGTCGGGCCCTCACAGATACGCAGTATTTT. Its protein product is CASSLRRALTDTQYF. The chain is built from TRBV7-2 and TRBJ2-3; D gene uncertain. This CDR3 is built from 15 residues. Between the trimmed V and J ends, which lost 2 bases and 2 bases, there was a span of 11 bases. The V gene's germline CDR1 is SGHTA and CDR2 FQGNSA.

This clonotype was recorded a few times. V and J are TRBV18 and TRBJ1-1, with D possibly matching TRBD1 (5 bases). Trimming removed 3 bases at V and 8 bases at J, with 10 bases between. Per the germline V gene, CDR1 is KGHSH and CDR2 is LQKENI. The CDR3 has 12 amino acids. CDR3 protein: CASSPLRGEAFF. In nucleotides, the CDR3 is TGTGCCAGCTCACCCTTACGGGGGGAAGCTTTCTTT.

This clonotype was detected many times. The CDR3 DNA sequence: TGTGCCAGCAGCTTGGGTCGGAATCAGCCCCAGCATTTT. Protein: CASSLGRNQPQHF. J is TRBJ1-5 and V is TRBV5-6; D remains unclear. Germline V gene lookup returns CDR1 SGHDT and CDR2 YYEEEE. V was shortened by 0 bases and J by 4 bases, with 5 bases between the two germline ends. CDR3 size: 13 residues.

This clonotype was detected ten times or more. This chain uses TRBV4-2 with TRBJ2-5; D might be TRBD2 (6 bases). Germline assignment: CDR1 LGHNA and CDR2 YNFKEQ. Trimming removed 4 bases at V and 5 bases at J, with 20 bases between. This CDR3 contains 16 residues. The CDR3 spells CASSPTWATSQETQYF. CDR3 nucleotide sequence: TGTGCCAGCAGCCCAACATGGGCCACTAGCCAGGAGACCCAGTACTTC.

This clonotype was seen at least ten times. This chain uses TRBV12-3 or TRBV12-4 with TRBJ2-7; no clear D. The V gene lost 4 bases and the J gene lost 3 bases, with 4 bases spanning the gap. The CDR3 has 11 residues. In DNA form, the CDR3 reads TGTGCCAGCAGTTCCTTCTACGAGCAGTACTTC. Protein sequence: CASSSFYEQYF.